A selection of T cell receptor beta chains follows, all from one sample in a study of cytomegalovirus exposure and HLA in healthy donors. The table came from immunoSEQ multiplex PCR; TCRdb's copy has only in-frame clones and leaves some out. The sample lists some 150,000 clones, 82% occurring once. Sequencing used PBMCs. The receptors were gathered from a woman in her fifties or sixties in good health and CMV-seropositive. Each CDR3 is given with its conserved first and last residue. D genes are given only for firm matches. Expanded clones get a size class; other rows say once, few or many, or leave the size out.

V gene	D gene	J gene	clone size	CDR3 DNA	CDR3 protein
TRBV5-1	TRBD2	TRBJ2-1	.	TGCGCCAGCAGTTCCGGACTAGCGGGAGGGTCCTACAATGAGCAGTTCTTC	CASSSGLAGGSYNEQFF
TRBV6-4	.	TRBJ1-1	.	TGTGCCAGCAGCAGACAGTTTAACACTGAAGCTTTCTTT	CASSRQFNTEAFF
TRBV9	TRBD1	TRBJ2-2	once	TGTGCCAGCAGCGTATGGGACAGGGGGACCGGGGAGCTGTTTTTT	CASSVWDRGTGELFF
TRBV5-1	TRBD1	TRBJ2-7	.	TGCGCCAGCGGGGACAGCTCCTACGAGCAGTACTTC	CASGDSSYEQYF
TRBV7-9	TRBD2	TRBJ2-7	once	TGTGCCAGCACTCTAACCGGGACTAGTGACTACGAGCAGTACTTC	CASTLTGTSDYEQYF
TRBV2	.	TRBJ1-5	.	TGTGCCAGCCGGGTGAGCAATCAGCCCCAGCATTTT	CASRVSNQPQHF
TRBV19	TRBD1	TRBJ1-6	few	TGTGCCAGTAGTATTCAGGGGGCGGATTCACCCCTCCACTTT	CASSIQGADSPLHF
TRBV10-2	TRBD1	TRBJ2-5	.	TGCGCCAGCAGTGAAGGGACAGGGTGGGAGACCCAGTACTTC	CASSEGTGWETQYF
TRBV5-4	TRBD2	TRBJ2-3	.	TGTGCCAGCAGGGGGGGGACTAGCGGCACAGATACGCAGTATTTT	CASRGGTSGTDTQYF
TRBV7-9	.	TRBJ1-2	once	TGTGCCAGCAGCTTCGGTTCAGGGCTTGACTACTATGGCTACACCTTC	CASSFGSGLDYYGYTF
TRBV28	.	TRBJ2-7	few	TGTGCCAGCAGCCGGGTGAGGCTACGAGGCAACGAGCAGTACTTC	CASSRVRLRGNEQYF
TRBV4-1	.	TRBJ1-3	once	TGCGCCAGCAGCCAACCAGGGTCTGGAAACACCATATATTTT	CASSQPGSGNTIYF
TRBV27	TRBD1	TRBJ2-7	.	TGTGCCAGCGGCTACATAAAAGGGGACAGCTACGAGCAGTACTTC	CASGYIKGDSYEQYF
TRBV7-9	.	TRBJ1-4	.	TGTGCCAGCAGCTTAGTATCGTATACTGATTACTGGGAAAAACTGTTTTTT	CASSLVSYTDYWEKLFF
TRBV28	.	TRBJ2-7	once	TGTGCCAGCAGTTTTTCAGGGACCTACGAGCAGTACTTC	CASSFSGTYEQYF
TRBV28	.	TRBJ2-1	.	TGTGCCAGCAGCTACCCAAAGGGCGGGGTCGCCTCTTCCTACAATGAGCAGTTCTTC	CASSYPKGGVASSYNEQFF
TRBV6-1	.	TRBJ2-1	once	TGTGCCAGCACCACCCCCGGGGAAGCTTACAATGAGCAGTTCTTC	CASTTPGEAYNEQFF
TRBV4-1	.	TRBJ2-2	.	TGCGCCAGCAGCTCGAGGGACACCGGGGAGCTGTTTTTT	CASSSRDTGELFF
TRBV18	.	TRBJ2-3	.	TGTGCCAGCTCACCGGAGGGTGGGTCCTTTACGCAGTATTTT	CASSPEGGSFTQYF
TRBV4-2	.	TRBJ2-2	few	TGTGCCAGCAGCCAAGCCCTGAACACCGGGGAGCTGTTTTTT	CASSQALNTGELFF
TRBV7-9	TRBD2	TRBJ2-7	.	TGTGCCAGCAGCCCCGCCAGGATAGCGGGGTTATCCGAGCAGTACTTC	CASSPARIAGLSEQYF
TRBV4-3	.	TRBJ2-2	few	TGCGCTACGGGGTCACTTACACGGGGGGAGCTGTTTTTT	CATGSLTRGELFF
TRBV6-4	.	TRBJ2-3	.	TGTGCCAGCAGTGACCCGGGTCTAAACACAGATACGCAGTATTTT	CASSDPGLNTDTQYF
TRBV7-8	TRBD2	TRBJ2-1	.	TGTGCCAGCAGCTTAGCGAGAACTTCCGGGACTAGCGATGAGCAGTTCTTC	CASSLARTSGTSDEQFF
TRBV7-2	TRBD1	TRBJ2-3	.	TGTGCCAGCAGCTTATCAGGGGGAGATGGTAGCACAGATACGCAGTATTTT	CASSLSGGDGSTDTQYF
TRBV7-2	.	TRBJ1-5	.	TGTGCCAGCAGCTTCTCCAGGGGTGACAATCAGCCCCAGCATTTT	CASSFSRGDNQPQHF
TRBV11-3	TRBD1	TRBJ2-5	.	TGTGCCAGCAGCAAGCAGGGGGAAGAGACCCAGTACTTC	CASSKQGEETQYF
TRBV7-2	.	TRBJ1-1	.	TGTGCCAGCAGCTTAACCGGGGGCACTGAAGCTTTCTTT	CASSLTGGTEAFF
TRBV7-9	TRBD1	TRBJ2-3	.	TGTGCCAGCAGCGACAGGGGGGGCCCTAGCACAGATACGCAGTATTTT	CASSDRGGPSTDTQYF
TRBV18	.	TRBJ2-2	.	TGTGCCAGCTCACCGTATATTCAGGACACCGGGGAGCTGTTTTTT	CASSPYIQDTGELFF
TRBV7-9	.	TRBJ1-3	.	TGTGCCAGCAGCTTCGAGTTTTCTGGAAACACCATATATTTT	CASSFEFSGNTIYF
TRBV19	TRBD1	TRBJ2-6	.	TGTGCCAGTAGTCCATGGGGACAGTCCTCTGGGGCCAACGTCCTGACTTTC	CASSPWGQSSGANVLTF
TRBV5-1	TRBD2	TRBJ2-7	.	TGCGCCAGCAGCTTGGCCTCTAGCGGGGGCCTCTCCTACGAGCAGTACTTC	CASSLASSGGLSYEQYF
TRBV28	TRBD2	TRBJ2-1	.	TGTGCCAGCAGGAAGACTAGCCGGTATGAGCAGTTCTTC	CASRKTSRYEQFF
TRBV7-9	.	TRBJ2-1	.	TGTGCCAGCAGCGGGGGAAGGGTACAGGGAGGGGATGAGCAGTTCTTC	CASSGGRVQGGDEQFF
TRBV4-3	.	TRBJ1-1	.	TGCGCCAGCAGCCAAGATGCCCGGGGGGACACTGAAGCTTTCTTT	CASSQDARGDTEAFF
TRBV15	TRBD1	TRBJ1-6	.	TGTGCCACCAGCAATCACAGGGGATCACCCCTCCACTTT	CATSNHRGSPLHF
TRBV7-9	.	TRBJ2-5	.	TGTGCCAGCAGCTCTCCAATACGGGACTCGGGAGAGACCCAGTACTTC	CASSSPIRDSGETQYF
TRBV7-2	.	TRBJ2-5	.	TGTGCCAGCAGCTTAGCGCAAGAGGCCTGGGAGACCCAGTACTTC	CASSLAQEAWETQYF
TRBV5-1	TRBD1	TRBJ2-3	.	TGCGCCAGCAGCTTGGTTGGACAGGGTAGCACAGATACGCAGTATTTT	CASSLVGQGSTDTQYF
TRBV27	.	TRBJ1-1	.	TGTGCCAGCAGTTTCCACGGACAGCAGAACACTGAAGCTTTCTTT	CASSFHGQQNTEAFF
TRBV7-6	TRBD1	TRBJ1-1	.	TGTGCCAGCAGCTTAGCGCCGGGACAGGGGGCGAACACTGAAGCTTTCTTT	CASSLAPGQGANTEAFF
TRBV23-1	.	TRBJ1-5	.	TGCGCCAGCAGCCTCCCCACTCGGGGGGCGGATCAGCCCCAGCATTTT	CASSLPTRGADQPQHF
TRBV2	.	TRBJ1-6	.	TGTGCCAGCAGTGGCCTTACGGGTGGGAATTCACCCCTCCACTTT	CASSGLTGGNSPLHF
TRBV7-8	TRBD1	TRBJ1-1	.	TGTGCCAGCAGCTTATTATACGGGACAGAGATGAACACTGAAGCTTTCTTT	CASSLLYGTEMNTEAFF
TRBV4-1	.	TRBJ1-5	.	TGCGCCAGCAGCCAAGATCGCGGGGGCGGAAGCAATCAGCCCCAGCATTTT	CASSQDRGGGSNQPQHF
TRBV19	TRBD2	TRBJ2-3	.	TGTGCCAGTAGTATGGGACTAGCGGGCTCAGATACGCAGTATTTT	CASSMGLAGSDTQYF